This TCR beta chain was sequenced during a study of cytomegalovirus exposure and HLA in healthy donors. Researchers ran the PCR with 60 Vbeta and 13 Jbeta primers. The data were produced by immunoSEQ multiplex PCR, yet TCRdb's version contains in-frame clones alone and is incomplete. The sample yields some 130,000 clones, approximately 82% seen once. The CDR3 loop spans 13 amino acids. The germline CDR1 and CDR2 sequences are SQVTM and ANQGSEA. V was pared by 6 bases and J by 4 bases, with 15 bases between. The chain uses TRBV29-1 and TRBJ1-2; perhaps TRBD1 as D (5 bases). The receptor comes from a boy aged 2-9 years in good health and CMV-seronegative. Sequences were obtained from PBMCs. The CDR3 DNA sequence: TGCAGCGTCGTTGACAGTGAATTCTATGGCTACACCTTC. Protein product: CSVVDSEFYGYTF.